This TCR beta chain appears in the sequencing data of a study of T-cell reconstitution after alpha-beta-depleted transplantation in children. This clonotype has at least ten counts. The library targeted TCRbeta and was prepared with unique molecular identifiers. TCRdb re-called the PCR reads through MiXCR, storing one row per CDR3 protein. This table holds 200,000 to 250,000 distinct CDR3 sequences, about a tenth found once. The CDR3 spans 13 residues. The V and J ends lost 7 bases and 4 bases respectively, with 13 bases between them. Germline V gives CDR1 WSHSY, CDR2 SAAADI. V usage is TRBV10-2 and J usage is TRBJ1-1, with D tentatively TRBD1 (5 bases). This TCR was recovered from a human donor who donated a stem cell graft to a child with acute lymphoblastic leukemia. Sequenced material: PBMCs from the stem cell graft donor, taken from the stem cell graft. The CDR3 loop reads CASTAGMVTEAFF. The DNA for the CDR3 is TGCGCCAGCACGGCAGGGATGGTCACTGAAGCTTTCTTT.